The 8 T cell receptor beta chains given below trace back to one sample, sequenced in a study of prognosis after radiotherapy for stage I lung cancer. Researchers used two-round multiplex PCR to amplify TCR beta CDR3 starting from genomic DNA. The first round of PCR was done with primers that matched each TRBV and TRBJ gene. TCRdb reprocessed the multiplex PCR reads with MiXCR, giving one entry per CDR3 protein. In the table there are tens of thousands of distinct CDR3 sequences, approximately 39% of which are singletons. Sequenced here: PBMCs, sampled before or after stereotactic body radiation therapy (not recorded which). These TCRs come from a donor of 50 years or more with non-small cell lung cancer.

This clonotype was detected many times. V usage is TRBV5-1 and J usage is TRBJ2-2, with D hard to call. The CDR3 sequence is 14 residues long. The V end was cut by 1 base, the J end by 1 base, with 5 bases between. Germline CDR1 is SGHRS and CDR2 is YFSETQ. Here the CDR3 DNA reads TGCGCCAGCAGCTTGTTAGAGAACACCGGGGAGCTGTTTTTT. As protein: CASSLLENTGELFF.

In this sample, this clonotype turned up many times. The V and J genes are TRBV30 and TRBJ1-4; 7 bases line up with TRBD1. Germline values: CDR1 GTSNPN, CDR2 SVGIG (reference sequence). V dropped 2 bases and J dropped 6; count of bases not matched to a gene: 3. The CDR3 runs 13 residues. The CDR3 spells CAWSTTGHEKLFF. In DNA, the CDR3 is TGTGCCTGGAGTACGACAGGGCATGAAAAACTGTTTTTT.

At least ten counts were recorded for this clonotype. The chain links TRBV6-4 to TRBJ2-1, with 7 bases aligning to TRBD1. Germline V gives CDR1 MRHNA, CDR2 SNTAGT. The CDR3 is 15 amino acids. V gave up 6 bases and J gave up 0 bases; unmatched junction bases: 5. The CDR3 is CASSGAGGSYNEQFF. As DNA, the CDR3 is TGTGCCAGCAGCGGGGCAGGGGGCTCCTACAATGAGCAGTTCTTC.

This chain connects TRBV20-1 to TRBJ2-2, with 7 bases aligning to TRBD2. There are 15 residues in the CDR3. V was clipped by 2 bases and J by 10 bases; unmatched bases: 13. Germline V gene data show CDR1 as DFQATT and CDR2 as SNEGSKA (reference sequence). The CDR3 protein is CSARRGLGGPVELFF. The CDR3 bases are TGCAGTGCTAGAAGGGGTTTGGGAGGGCCCGTGGAGCTGTTTTTT.

This clonotype appeared many times. The chain uses TRBV5-1 and TRBJ2-3; 8 positions match TRBD1. The CDR3 is 15 residues long. The germline gives CDR1 SGHRS, CDR2 YFSETQ. The V gene end was trimmed by 4 bases and the J gene end by 0 bases; junction bases not matched to a gene: 4. The CDR3 spells CASSRTGTSTDTQYF. The CDR3 DNA reads TGCGCCAGCAGCCGGACAGGGACTAGCACAGATACGCAGTATTTT.

The J gene is TRBJ2-3, the V gene TRBV30; D is unclear. V lost 0 bases and J lost 11, with 12 bases in between. Germline lookup yields CDR1 GTSNPN and CDR2 SVGIG (reference sequence). The CDR3 is 12 residues long. The CDR3 DNA reads TGTGCCTGGAGTGTGGATGGGGTGGGGCAGTATTTT. Residues: CAWSVDGVGQYF. Using reference TRBV30 and TRBJ2-3 for the parts outside the CDR3, the full variable domain is SQTIHQWPATLVQPVGSPLSLECTVEGTSNPNLYWYRQAAGRGLQLLFYSVGIGQISSEVPQNLSASRPQDRQFILSSKKLLLSDSGFYLCAWSVDGVGQYFGPGTRLTVL.

The rearrangement joins TRBV2 to TRBJ1-2, with D possibly matching TRBD1 (5 bases). V was pared by 6 bases and J by 4 bases, with 24 bases between. In germline, CDR1 is SNHLY, CDR2 FYNNEI. CDR3 size: 17 residues. This CDR3 is CASSHMVPGRRVYGYTF. The CDR3 bases are TGTGCCAGCAGCCATATGGTACCAGGGAGGCGGGTCTATGGCTACACCTTC.

This clonotype came up once. This likely stems from a read error, as it lies one base from a far larger clone. Since the CDR3 does not end with the conserved phenylalanine or tryptophan, this likely comes from a read error. The V call is TRBV6-1, the J call TRBJ1-2, with 9 bases matching TRBD1. Trimming took 4 bases from V and 8 from J; bases not matched to a gene: 14. This CDR3 contains 16 residues. Germline lookup yields CDR1 MNHNS and CDR2 SASEGT. The chain's CDR3 is CASSANAGTGPGGYTL. The CDR3 region has the DNA TGTGCCAGCAGTGCGAATGCCGGGACAGGGCCCGGAGGCTACACCTTA.